The text below deals with one TCR beta chain. Its specificity is not known. TCRdb's copy holds only in-frame clones and misses some; the assay was immunoSEQ multiplex PCR. The sample consists of 66,000 or so clones, roughly 78% of them appearing once. These data come from a study of T cell responses to AZD1222 COVID-19 vaccine. Findings and limits, study-wide: No day 14 peak samples; only post-peak repertoires were characterized.

Germline V gene data show CDR1 as LGHDT and CDR2 as YNNKEL (reference sequence). V dropped 0 bases and J dropped 6; count of bases not matched to a gene: 4. The CDR3 is made up of 15 amino acids. The rearrangement links TRBV3-1 (or the pseudogene TRBV3-2) to TRBJ1-5, with 8 bases lining up with TRBD1. The source material was peripheral blood, sampled on day 0 of MenACWY control vaccination. This clonotype originated in an adult in good health. CDR3 coding DNA: TGTGCCAGCAGCCAAGATGGGACAGGCACTCAGCCCCAGCATTTT. Encoded protein: CASSQDGTGTQPQHF.